This note documents a single TCR beta chain sequence. This record belongs to a study of CD8 T cells in Susac syndrome. The CDR3 runs to 15 residues. Germline CDR1 SNHLY, CDR2 FYNNEI. V lost 6 bases and J 0 bases, leaving 11 bases between the germline ends. When the RNA was reverse transcribed, random hexamers were used with an input of roughly 0.5 to 1 ug. TCRdb reprocessed the immunoSEQ multiplex PCR reads with MiXCR, giving one entry per CDR3 protein. Among under 200,000 distinct CDR3 sequences listed, about 94% were seen once. This sequence joins TRBV2 and TRBJ1-4, with D perhaps matching TRBD1 (6 bases). Sequenced input: CD4+ T cells from PBMCs. The source of this sequence is a human donor with Susac syndrome. The CDR3 region is CASSLRTATNEKLFF. As DNA, the CDR3 is TGTGCCAGCAGCTTAAGGACAGCAACTAATGAAAAACTGTTTTTT.